The rows below give T cell receptor beta chains drawn from one sample of a study of T cells after yellow fever vaccination. TCRdb ran MiXCR on the 5' RACE reads and lists one entry per CDR3 protein. The sample has almost 600,000 distinct CDR3 sequences, around an eighth seen once. Specimen: PBMCs, collected on the day of the yellow fever booster vaccination. Receptor source: a man aged 30-40 years who received the YFV17D yellow fever vaccine. CDR3s include the opening cysteine and the closing phenylalanine or tryptophan. A D gene is named only where the DNA matches it firmly. Rows give clone size only sometimes, using once, few, many, or a class for an expanded clone.

TRBJ2-7	12	many	TRBD1	TRBV6-2/TRBV6-3	TGTGCCAGCCGGACAGGGGGCTACGAGCAGTACTTC	CASRTGGYEQYF
TRBJ2-7	14	medium-sized	NA	TRBV15	TGTGCCACCAGCAGAGTAAACGGGGTTAACGAGCAGTACTTC	CATSRVNGVNEQYF
TRBJ2-2	13	NA	NA	TRBV20-1	TGCAGTGCCGAAGGGACTTTGACCGGGGAGCTGTTTTTT	CSAEGTLTGELFF
TRBJ2-1	16	few	TRBD2	TRBV5-6	TGTGCCAGCAGCTTGTACACTAGCGGGGGATACAATGAGCAGTTCTTC	CASSLYTSGGYNEQFF
TRBJ2-7	14	few	TRBD1	TRBV6-2/TRBV6-3	TGTGCCAGCAGACGGGACAGCAGCTCCTACGAGCAGTACTTC	CASRRDSSSYEQYF
TRBJ2-5	13	few	NA	TRBV29-1	TGCAGCGTTGCTTTGTCAGGCCAAGAGACCCAGTACTTC	CSVALSGQETQYF
TRBJ2-7	17	NA	TRBD2	TRBV4-3	TGCGCCAGCAGCCAATGGACCACGACTAGCGGAGATTACGAGCAGTACTTC	CASSQWTTTSGDYEQYF
TRBJ2-2	15	many	NA	TRBV12-3/TRBV12-4	TGTGCCAGCAGTTTAGGTCGCCAGAACACCGGGGAGCTGTTTTTT	CASSLGRQNTGELFF
TRBJ2-7	17	NA	TRBD2	TRBV20-1	TGCAGTGCTAGACGGACTAGCGGGAGGGCCAGGTTGGGCGAGCAGTACTTC	CSARRTSGRARLGEQYF
TRBJ2-3	16	NA	NA	TRBV7-2	TGTGCCAGCAGGCCAGACTGGGGGAGCCCCCCAGATACGCAGTATTTT	CASRPDWGSPPDTQYF
TRBJ2-7	14	few	NA	TRBV20-1	TGCAGTGCTGGAGAGGCTAGCGCATACTACGAGCAGTACTTC	CSAGEASAYYEQYF
TRBJ2-1	14	NA	TRBD2	TRBV11-2	TGTGCCAGCAGGGTGTCCGAAGGGAGGGAGGCGCTGTTCTTC	CASRVSEGREALFF
TRBJ2-1	15	few	TRBD2	TRBV7-3	TGTGCCAGCAGCCCCTCGGGACTAGCGGACAATGAGCAGTTCTTC	CASSPSGLADNEQFF
TRBJ2-7	16	NA	NA	TRBV20-1	TGCAGCGCTAGAGATCCGTTCGCTACAATCTCCTACGAGCAGTACTTC	CSARDPFATISYEQYF
TRBJ1-2	12	few	NA	TRBV7-2	TGTGCCAGCAGCCACAGTTATGATGGCTACACCTTC	CASSHSYDGYTF
TRBJ2-1	15	NA	TRBD1	TRBV7-8	TGTGCCAGCAGCATCGACAGGGGTGGGTACAATGAGCAGTTCTTC	CASSIDRGGYNEQFF
TRBJ2-6	15	NA	NA	TRBV9	TGTGCCAGCCGGGACACCACTTCTGGGGCCAACGTCCTGACTTTC	CASRDTTSGANVLTF
TRBJ2-5	15	few	TRBD1	TRBV9	TGTGCCAGCAGCGAGCTGACAGGGGGCCAAGAGACCCAGTACTTC	CASSELTGGQETQYF
TRBJ2-5	16	few	TRBD2	TRBV29-1	TGCAGCGTCACCGGGACTAGCGCGGTGAGGGTAGAGACCCAGTACTTC	CSVTGTSAVRVETQYF
TRBJ2-7	15	NA	TRBD2	TRBV20-1	TGCAGTGCCTGTTCCTTTAGCGGGAACTCCTACGAGCAGTACTTC	CSACSFSGNSYEQYF
TRBJ2-2	16	few	NA	TRBV7-8	TGTGCCAGCAGCTTAGAAACCCAGTGGGGCACCGGGGAGCTGTTTTTT	CASSLETQWGTGELFF
TRBJ2-5	15	few	TRBD2	TRBV11-2	TGTGCCAGCAGCTCCTACACCGGGACTAAAGAGACCCAGTACTTC	CASSSYTGTKETQYF
TRBJ2-7	16	few	TRBD1	TRBV5-4	TGTGCCAGCGTTCCGAAGACAGGGATCAAGTTTTACGAGCAGTACTTC	CASVPKTGIKFYEQYF
TRBJ1-1	15	few	NA	TRBV20-1	TGCAGTGCTTTCCTTAATAAACGGATGAACACTGAAGCTTTCTTT	CSAFLNKRMNTEAFF
TRBJ2-3	13	few	NA	TRBV20-1	TGCAGTGCTCGGCGGGGACCCACAGATACGCAGTATTTT	CSARRGPTDTQYF
TRBJ1-1	16	NA	TRBD1	TRBV5-1	TGCGCCAGCAGCCGACAGGGCGGTAAAATGAACACTGAAGCTTTCTTT	CASSRQGGKMNTEAFF
TRBJ2-4	13	few	NA	TRBV12-5	TGTGCTAGTGGTGGGACAGCCAAAAACATTCAGTACTTC	CASGGTAKNIQYF
TRBJ2-3	14	few	NA	TRBV29-1	TGCAGCGTTGTCGCCTCAAACAGCACAGATACGCAGTATTTT	CSVVASNSTDTQYF
TRBJ2-7	14	NA	NA	TRBV5-1	TGCGCCAGCAGCTTGGGGCAGGGGAAGTACGAGCAGTACTTC	CASSLGQGKYEQYF